The next 25 T cell receptor beta chains were all read from a single sample in a study of blood T cell repertoires in COVID-19. Method: immunoSEQ multiplex PCR; TCRdb's copy keeps in-frame clones and lacks some. The data contain 330,000 or so clones, 87% of them singletons. The specimen was peripheral blood. These receptors all come from a young man with COVID-19, enrolled during active disease.

The CDR3: CASSTSGGREKLFF. CDR3 DNA sequence: TGTGCCAGCTCTACCTCCGGGGGTCGTGAAAAACTGTTTTTT. The V and J genes are TRBV7-9 and TRBJ1-4; D is possibly TRBD1 (5 bases). Looked up from germline, CDR1 is SEHNR and CDR2 is FQNEAQ (reference sequence). V lost 8 bases to trimming and J lost 7 bases, with 17 bases between them. The CDR3 covers 14 residues. The complete variable domain, with remaining parts taken from reference TRBV7-9 and TRBJ1-4, reads DTGVSQNPRHKITKRGQNVTFRCDPISEHNRLYWYRQTLGQGPEFLTYFQNEAQLEKSRLLSDRFSAERPKGSFSTLEIQRTEQGDSAMYLCASSTSGGREKLFFGSGTQLSVL.

The chain uses TRBV4-3 and TRBJ2-3; D unclear. CDR3 length: 15 amino acids. Trimming shortened V by 1 base and J by 2 bases, and 10 bases separated the two germline ends. Germline lookup yields CDR1 LGHNA and CDR2 YSLEER. This CDR3 is CASSQVGANTDTQYF. The DNA of the CDR3 is TGCGCCAGCAGCCAAGTAGGAGCGAACACAGATACGCAGTATTTT.

This rearrangement joins TRBV19 to TRBJ2-7, with TRBD1 identical over 8 bases. The CDR3 extends over 15 amino acids. V lost 5 bases to trimming and J lost 6 bases; unmatched junction nucleotides: 12. Germline CDR1 and CDR2: LNHDA and SQIVND (reference sequence). CDR3 DNA: TGTGCCAGTAGTGGCCGCGGGACAGGTTATGTCGAGCAGTACTTC. It yields the protein CASSGRGTGYVEQYF. The entire variable domain, with the rest obtained from reference TRBV19 and TRBJ2-7, is as follows: DGGITQSPKYLFRKEGQNVTLSCEQNLNHDAMYWYRQDPGQGLRLIYYSQIVNDFQKGDIAEGYSVSREKKESFPLTVTSAQKNPTAFYLCASSGRGTGYVEQYFGPGTRLTVT.

This clone showed up just once. The chain links TRBV3-1 (or the pseudogene TRBV3-2) to TRBJ2-1; D is possibly TRBD1 (5 bases). Trimming took 4 bases from V and 15 from J, leaving 16 bases between them. Germline CDR1 and CDR2: LGHDT and YNNKEL (reference sequence). The length of the CDR3 is 12 residues. The CDR3 DNA sequence: TGTGCCAGCAGCCCCACAGGCGTTTACCCGTTCTTC. Translating it yields CASSPTGVYPFF.

The table lists this clone with a count of one. The genes are TRBV19 and TRBJ2-2, with a weak D call TRBD1 (6 bases). Trimming removed 5 bases at V and 6 bases at J, with 16 bases between. The CDR3 has 15 residues. Germline values: CDR1 LNHDA, CDR2 SQIVND (reference sequence). The DNA of the CDR3 is TGTGCCAGTAGTGCACAGGGTTTAGTACCCGGGGAGCTGTTTTTT. Translating it yields CASSAQGLVPGELFF.

The V call is TRBV7-3, the J call TRBJ1-2; 10 bases line up with TRBD1. The V gene end was trimmed by 6 bases and the J gene end by 4 bases; junction bases not matched to a gene: 5. The CDR3 extends over 14 amino acids. CDR1 and CDR2 (germline): SGHTA, FQGTGA. This chain's CDR3 is CASRAGTGAYGYTF. CDR3 bases: TGTGCCAGCAGGGCCGGGACAGGGGCCTATGGCTACACCTTC.

V usage is TRBV5-1 and J usage is TRBJ2-3; the match to TRBD2 covers 8 bases. Unmatched junction bases numbered 3, after V lost 2 bases and J lost 4 bases. The CDR3 runs to 14 residues. The germline V gene encodes CDR1 SGHRS and CDR2 YFSETQ. CDR3 sequence (DNA): TGCGCCAGCAGCTTAGGACTAGCACCAGATACGCAGTATTTT. It translates to CASSLGLAPDTQYF.

This sequence joins TRBV4-3 and TRBJ1-5; possible D gene TRBD1, 6 bases. This CDR3 has 13 amino acids. V shed 4 bases and J shed 9 bases, with 13 bases lying between them. Germline lookup yields CDR1 LGHNA and CDR2 YSLEER. The CDR3 spells CASSLARGAPQHF. The CDR3 DNA reads as TGCGCCAGCAGCCTCGCCCGGGGGGCGCCCCAGCATTTT.

This clone is a singleton in its sample. CDR3 coding DNA: TGTGCCAGCAGTTCTACTAGATACGAGCAGTACTTC. Its protein is CASSSTRYEQYF. The rearrangement uses TRBV6-5 and TRBJ2-7, with a tentative D call TRBD2 (5 bases). The CDR3 is 12 residues long. The germline CDR1 and CDR2 sequences are MNHEY and SVGAGI. The V and J ends lost 4 bases and 4 bases respectively, with 8 bases between them.

The chain carries TRBV5-4 and TRBJ2-7; 10 nucleotides align to TRBD1. The CDR3 spans 14 residues. Germline V CDR1 and CDR2: SGHNT, YYREEE (reference sequence). The ends lost 4 bases at V and 2 bases at J; junction bases unmatched: 3. Written as DNA, the CDR3 is TGTGCCAGCAGCCGGGACAGGGGTCCCTACGAGCAGTACTTC. Protein: CASSRDRGPYEQYF.

The chain recombines TRBV5-4 with TRBJ2-2, with TRBD2 identical over 12 bases. There are 18 residues in the CDR3. CDR1 is SGHNT and CDR2 is YYREEE in the germline V gene (reference sequence). The J segment lost 0 bases and the V segment lost 3 bases, leaving 6 bases of the junction unmatched. CDR3 coding DNA: TGTGCCAGCAGCTCTGGACTAGCGGGAATCGCGAACACCGGGGAGCTGTTTTTT. It yields the protein CASSSGLAGIANTGELFF.

This chain connects TRBV6-6 to TRBJ1-1; 8 bases are shared with TRBD1. The germline gives CDR1 MNHNY, CDR2 SVGAGI (reference sequence). The CDR3 spans 14 residues. V gave up 6 bases and J gave up 1 base; unmatched junction bases: 4. The CDR3 bases are TGTGCCAGCAGCCTCGGGACAGGGAACACTGAAGCTTTCTTT. Amino acids: CASSLGTGNTEAFF.

The CDR3 here is CASSGTGKQPQHF. The CDR3 nucleotides read TGTGCCAGTAGTGGGACAGGGAAACAGCCCCAGCATTTT. The chain is built from TRBV19 and TRBJ1-5; 9 nucleotides line up with TRBD1. Per the germline V gene, CDR1 is LNHDA and CDR2 is SQIVND (reference sequence). The CDR3 runs 13 residues. Germline trimming cut 5 bases from V and 7 bases from J; bases unmatched to any gene: 3.

This clone was found once. This sequence joins TRBV5-1 and TRBJ2-5; possibly TRBD2 for D (6 bases). Trimming shortened V by 4 bases and J by 7 bases, and 20 bases separated the two germline ends. The CDR3 spans 15 residues. Germline CDR1 is SGHRS and CDR2 is YFSETQ. CDR3 nucleotide sequence: TGCGCCAGCAGCCCGTCGGGACTTGCCGGGGGGACCCAGTACTTC. Its translation: CASSPSGLAGGTQYF.

The chain joins TRBV7-2 to TRBJ2-1, with 9 bases fitting TRBD1. Germline trimming cut 2 bases from V and 3 bases from J; bases unmatched to any gene: 5. This CDR3 contains 16 residues. Germline V gene lookup returns CDR1 SGHTA and CDR2 FQGNSA. The DNA of the CDR3 is TGTGCCAGCAGCTTATTCGGACAGGGGTACTACAATGAGCAGTTCTTC. It codes for CASSLFGQGYYNEQFF.

About this clone itself: One junction end disagrees with the germline gene, perhaps due to a read error. The rearrangement joins TRBV14 to TRBJ2-5, with 7 bases that match TRBD1. CDR3 length: 14 residues. The germline V gene encodes CDR1 SGHDN and CDR2 FVKESK. CDR3 amino acids: CASSKRQGQGTQYF. Here the CDR3 DNA reads TGTGCCAGCAGCAAGAGACAGGGCCAAGGGACCCAGTACTTC.

The chain recombines TRBV27 with TRBJ2-2; D gene unclear. V gave up 2 bases and J gave up 2 bases, with 15 bases separating them. CDR1 MNHEY and CDR2 SMNVEV come from the germline V gene (reference sequence). This CDR3 has 17 residues. CDR3 in DNA: TGTGCCAGCAGTTTACGGTCGGTAAGCCACAACACCGGGGAGCTGTTTTTT. It specifies CASSLRSVSHNTGELFF.

This rearrangement joins TRBV28 to TRBJ2-3; 8 bases are a match to TRBD2. Per the germline V gene, CDR1 is MDHEN and CDR2 is SYDVKM. The CDR3 extends over 15 amino acids. With 2 bases clipped from V and 6 bases from J, the junction kept 7 bases outside the gene matches. The CDR3, as DNA: TGTGCCAGCAGTTTAAACGGGAGGGCCAAGGATACGCAGTATTTT. Translating it yields CASSLNGRAKDTQYF.

In this sample, this clone turned up a few times. The chain couples TRBV7-2 to TRBJ2-7; 10 bases align to TRBD1. V was pared by 4 bases and J by 2 bases, with 2 bases of the junction left unmatched. Germline CDR1 reads SGHTA; CDR2 reads FQGNSA. The CDR3 has 14 amino acids. The CDR3, as DNA: TGTGCCAGCAGCTCCGGGACAGGGGCCTACGAGCAGTACTTC. Encoded protein: CASSSGTGAYEQYF.

The chain employs TRBV5-1 and TRBJ2-7; 8 nucleotides agree with TRBD1. CDR1 and CDR2 from the germline V gene are SGHRS and YFSETQ. J lost 5 bases, V lost 0 bases, and 4 bases had no gene match. There are 14 residues in the CDR3. The CDR3 region has the DNA TGCGCCAGCAGCTTGGTCCAACAGGGGGACGAGCAGTACTTC. This encodes CASSLVQQGDEQYF.

This chain links TRBV4-2 with TRBJ2-6, with D unresolved. V lost 2 bases to trimming and J lost 0 bases, with 8 bases between them. Germline loops: CDR1 LGHNA, CDR2 YNFKEQ. CDR3 length: 16 amino acids. CDR3 residues: CASSQNDFSGANVLTF. CDR3 nucleotides: TGTGCCAGCAGCCAAAACGACTTCTCTGGGGCCAACGTCCTGACTTTC.

V and J are TRBV7-2 and TRBJ2-2; D uncertain. Germline values: CDR1 SGHTA, CDR2 FQGNSA. V lost 3 bases and J lost 4, with 9 bases in between. This CDR3 contains 14 residues. The DNA of the CDR3 is TGTGCCAGCAGCTTCCTCCTATTCACCGGGGAGCTGTTTTTT. Encoded protein: CASSFLLFTGELFF.

This chain links TRBV5-6 with TRBJ1-6; the D is unclear. The germline CDR1 and CDR2 sequences are SGHDT and YYEEEE. This CDR3 comprises 14 residues. Trimming took off 0 bases at V and 12 bases at J, with 13 bases between the two ends. The CDR3 loop is CASSLDRFGGPLHF. The CDR3 nucleotides read TGTGCCAGCAGCTTGGATCGTTTCGGAGGACCCCTCCACTTT.

The chain couples TRBV21-1 to TRBJ1-4; TRBD1 was called by the table and not checked on the DNA. TRBV21-1 is shown as a pseudogene. This CDR3 region has 14 residues. CDR3: CASTTGGVDEKLFF. CDR3 nucleotide sequence: TGTGCCAGCACTACAGGGGGGGTGGATGAAAAACTGTTTTTT.

The CDR3 nucleotides are TGCGCCAGCAGCCCCGGGTTTGCTGAGCAGTTCTTC. As protein: CASSPGFAEQFF. The chain has TRBV4-3 and TRBJ2-1; D is unclear. The CDR3 has 12 residues. Trimming shortened V by 4 bases and J by 9 bases, and 10 bases separated the two germline ends. Per germline, CDR1 LGHNA and CDR2 YSLEER.